The rows below give T cell receptor beta chains drawn from one sample of a study of Graves' ophthalmopathy and Graves' hyperthyroidism. TCRdb redid the calling of the multiplex PCR reads with MiXCR, one entry per CDR3 protein. The table lists approximately 210,000 distinct CDR3 sequences, around a fifth of them singletons. Sequencing input: peripheral blood. The receptors originated from a woman aged 45-59 years with Graves' ophthalmopathy. Both conserved end residues are part of each CDR3. Fields, in order: D gene, clone size, J gene, V gene, CDR3 protein. A D gene is named only where the DNA matches it firmly. Rows may omit the clone size; those that give it use once, few, many or a size class.

d_gene: .
abundance: many
j_gene: TRBJ1-1
v_gene: TRBV6-1
CDR3aa: CASMWAGTNTEAFF

d_gene: .
abundance: many
j_gene: TRBJ2-4
v_gene: TRBV24-1
CDR3aa: CATSDSGTRNIQYF

d_gene: TRBD1
abundance: .
j_gene: TRBJ1-5
v_gene: TRBV7-2
CDR3aa: CASSSRQGAGQPQHF

d_gene: TRBD1
abundance: many
j_gene: TRBJ2-7
v_gene: TRBV12-3/TRBV12-4
CDR3aa: CASAPTGGPYEQYF

d_gene: TRBD1
abundance: many
j_gene: TRBJ1-1
v_gene: TRBV29-1
CDR3aa: CSASPGTGVTEAFF

d_gene: TRBD2
abundance: many
j_gene: TRBJ2-7
v_gene: TRBV6-5
CDR3aa: CASSPMASGSYEQYF

d_gene: .
abundance: many
j_gene: TRBJ1-6
v_gene: TRBV18
CDR3aa: CASSPGGRENSPLHF

d_gene: .
abundance: many
j_gene: TRBJ1-6
v_gene: TRBV27
CDR3aa: CASSLSLSGFSPLHF

d_gene: .
abundance: many
j_gene: TRBJ2-7
v_gene: TRBV12-3/TRBV12-4
CDR3aa: CASSLFGRGYEQYF

d_gene: TRBD1
abundance: many
j_gene: TRBJ2-2
v_gene: TRBV5-1
CDR3aa: CASSPGQGAGELFF

d_gene: .
abundance: many
j_gene: TRBJ1-1
v_gene: TRBV29-1
CDR3aa: CSVEAGSEAFF

d_gene: TRBD2
abundance: .
j_gene: TRBJ2-2
v_gene: TRBV20-1
CDR3aa: CSARAQREPNGELFF

d_gene: .
abundance: many
j_gene: TRBJ1-1
v_gene: TRBV3-1
CDR3aa: CASSRQMNTEAFF

d_gene: .
abundance: many
j_gene: TRBJ2-1
v_gene: TRBV6-1
CDR3aa: CASSENPGSYNEQFF

d_gene: TRBD1
abundance: many
j_gene: TRBJ1-3
v_gene: TRBV30
CDR3aa: CAWSVSGGYSGNTIYF

d_gene: .
abundance: .
j_gene: TRBJ1-2
v_gene: TRBV12-3/TRBV12-4
CDR3aa: CASSFYPPRYGYTF

d_gene: TRBD2
abundance: many
j_gene: TRBJ2-7
v_gene: TRBV28
CDR3aa: CATLSWGQRGNEQYF